This T cell receptor (beta chain) was documented in a study of cytomegalovirus exposure and HLA in healthy donors. There are 15 residues in the CDR3. Germline V gene data show CDR1 as SGDLS and CDR2 as YYNGEE. V lost 2 bases to trimming and J lost 4 bases; unmatched junction nucleotides: 4. In the case of this clone: Its antigen is undetermined.

Notes on the study in general: Later analysis demonstrated an association between a missense DCLRE1C variant and TCR beta V- and J-gene trimming.

PCR employed 60 Vbeta and 13 Jbeta primers. How the authors handled the data: Roughly 76 million unique TCR beta chains, roughly 11 million of them shared, were counted by a later analysis. Clones were read by immunoSEQ multiplex PCR, and TCRdb kept only the in-frame ones, dropping some. V, J and clone size derive from that table, while D and trimming were established from the DNA sequence. The sample has about 300,000 clones; 75% to 90% are singletons. This receptor was obtained from a man in his forties in good health and CMV-seropositive. The sample was PBMCs. The rearrangement links TRBV9 to TRBJ1-1, with TRBD1 identical over 11 bases. CDR3 protein: CASSVGQGAGTEAFF. CDR3 in DNA: TGTGCCAGCAGCGTTGGACAGGGGGCCGGCACTGAAGCTTTCTTT.